The sequence of this T cell receptor (beta chain) was determined in a study of blood T cell repertoires in COVID-19. Study-wide context: COVID-19 samples, acute and convalescent, were from the United States, Italy and Spain. T cells, B-cell-depleted T cells, or PBMCs provided the cDNA or gDNA that served as material.

In the study's own analysis: Using reference gene primer amplification, nucleated cell counts were estimated. Generated by immunoSEQ multiplex PCR, the TCRdb table keeps only in-frame clones and is missing some. V, J and clone size derive from that table, while D and trimming were established from the DNA sequence. Of roughly 80,000 clones in the sample, approximately 80% were seen once. The source of this sequence is a human donor in a cohort sampled during active COVID-19. Sequencing used peripheral blood.

The CDR3 loop is CASSWTGGYEQYF. CDR3 nucleotide sequence: TGTGCCAGCAGTTGGACAGGGGGCTACGAGCAGTACTTC. The chain joins TRBV12-3 or TRBV12-4 to TRBJ2-7; TRBD1 matches 10 bases. Unmatched junction bases numbered 0, after V lost 4 bases and J lost 3 bases. This CDR3 spans 13 amino acids.